Below, one TCR beta chain is given with its context. Its antigen target is currently unknown. The input lacks base qualities; no much larger clone sits a single base away. At the junction V is shortened by 8 bases and J by 3 bases, with 9 bases in between. The germline V gene yields SGHVS for CDR1 and FQNEAQ for CDR2. Including the terminal cysteine and phenylalanine, the CDR3 comprises 12 residues. Of all the DNA, just the CDR3 is kept, 36 bases in frame from base 1. Lymph node samples were obtained from the axillary draining lymph nodes of breast cancer patients. The data were obtained in a study of breast tumors, draining lymph nodes, adjacent tissues (dated by TCRdb to 2016 to 2017). A note on the overall study: TCR beta repertoires were compared across tumor, adjacent nontumor tissue and axillary lymph nodes obtained from breast cancer patients. The study aimed to assess the relationships and possible T-cell exchange between tumor, surrounding tissue and draining lymph node repertoires in human breast cancer. The paper as a whole reports these results and caveats: The conclusion that tumor T cells originate in lymph nodes was framed as consistent with a hypothesis rather than directly demonstrated. The data were considered consistent with the idea that most tumor T cells come from the lymph node and then expand in tumor tissue. Tumor and nontumor tissue repertoires were found to be significantly more similar in luminal-like than in basal-like breast cancer. T-cell repertoire diversity in tumors was found to be lower than in lymph nodes but higher than in nontumor tissue, and preferential V and J gene usage was observed.

Sequencing relied on an Illumina HiSeq 2000. TCR beta chain libraries were generated by multiplex PCR amplification. High-throughput sequencing was used to analyze the amplified TCR beta chain products. TCRdb reprocessed the public reads (quality trimming at Q25 with fastp, clone calling with MiXCR) and kept in-frame beta chains. Every CDR3 protein is listed once, alongside the most common genes and DNA of its rows. The sample has about 270,000 distinct CDR3 sequences on record, 30% to 35% of them singletons. The ten largest account for over 0.95% of the sample. The sequenced sample was axillary lymph node tissue. The receptor comes from a female donor with breast cancer. Some clones in this sample may be carry-over from other donors' samples. The chain employs TRBV7-8 and TRBJ2-3; TRBD2 might be the D gene, on 6 matching bases. The DNA sequence reads TGTGCCAGCGCCCGGGGGACAGATACGCAGTATTTT. This codes for CASARGTDTQYF. Supplemented by the reference TRBV7-8 and TRBJ2-3 proteins around the CDR3, the complete variable domain is GAGVSQSPRYKVAKRGQDVALRCDPISGHVSLFWYQQALGQGPEFLTYFQNEAQLDKSGLPSDRFFAERPEGSVSTLKIQRTQQEDSAVYLCASARGTDTQYFGPGTRLTVL.